These T cell receptor beta chains were read from a single sample in a study of T cell responses to AZD1222 COVID-19 vaccine. The protocol was immunoSEQ multiplex PCR, while the TCRdb copy is restricted to in-frame clones and leaves out a portion. The repertoire holds 85,000 to 100,000 clones, with around 86% as singletons. The sequences come from peripheral blood, collected on day 0 of AZD1222 vaccination. These receptors were collected from an adult in good health. CDR3s include the opening cysteine and the closing phenylalanine or tryptophan. D genes are given only for firm matches. Not all rows give a size; the values are once, few, many and, for expanded clones, a class.

v_call,j_call,d_call,clone_size,cdr3_aa,cdr3_nt
TRBV3-1/TRBV3-2,TRBJ1-1,TRBD1,medium-sized,CASSPAEGQVPEAFF,TGTGCCAGCAGCCCGGCGGAGGGACAGGTCCCTGAAGCTTTCTTT
TRBV5-1,TRBJ2-1,TRBD2,.,CASSSGLAGGGEQFF,TGCGCCAGCAGCTCGGGACTAGCGGGAGGGGGTGAGCAGTTCTTC
TRBV6-5,TRBJ1-2,.,.,CASIVPGRPPGYTF,TGTGCCAGCATCGTACCGGGCAGGCCTCCCGGCTACACCTTC
TRBV2,TRBJ1-1,.,.,CASSVLTMNTEAFF,TGTGCCAGCTCAGTCCTGACCATGAACACTGAAGCTTTCTTT
TRBV5-5,TRBJ1-5,.,.,CASTLASTGNQPQHF,TGTGCCAGCACCTTAGCTTCAACTGGCAATCAGCCCCAGCATTTT
TRBV4-2,TRBJ2-1,.,.,CASSQVRSRNNEQFF,TGTGCCAGCAGCCAAGTCCGTAGTAGAAACAATGAGCAGTTCTTC
TRBV6-5,TRBJ1-5,.,.,CASRRQENQPQHF,TGTGCCAGCAGGAGACAGGAAAATCAGCCCCAGCATTTT
TRBV2,TRBJ1-2,.,.,CASAPFKIYGYTF,TGTGCCAGCGCCCCGTTCAAAATTTATGGCTACACCTTC
TRBV5-5,TRBJ1-1,.,.,CASSWALWANTEAFF,TGTGCCAGCAGCTGGGCGCTTTGGGCGAACACTGAAGCTTTCTTT
TRBV27,TRBJ1-6,.,few,CASSLYPNSPLHF,TGTGCCAGCAGTTTATACCCCAATTCACCCCTCCACTTT
TRBV2,TRBJ1-1,.,.,CASSRTGTFDTEAFF,TGTGCCTCAAGTAGGACCGGGACATTCGACACTGAAGCTTTCTTT
TRBV11-2,TRBJ2-2,.,.,CASRPTTPNTGELFF,TGTGCCAGCAGACCTACTACGCCGAACACCGGGGAGCTGTTTTTT
TRBV4-1,TRBJ1-1,.,.,CASSQQPYGQLGLEAFF,TGCGCCAGCAGCCAACAACCATACGGACAACTTGGCCTTGAAGCTTTCTTT
TRBV2,TRBJ2-5,TRBD1,.,CASKADRGQTQYF,TGTGCCAGCAAGGCGGACAGGGGGCAGACCCAGTACTTC
TRBV28,TRBJ1-2,.,.,CASSFLGPFYGYTF,TGTGCCAGCAGTTTTCTCGGCCCATTCTATGGCTACACCTTC
TRBV2,TRBJ2-5,.,.,CASSEARQAGETQYF,TGTGCCAGCAGTGAAGCCAGACAGGCCGGGGAGACCCAGTACTTC
TRBV19,TRBJ1-2,TRBD1,.,CASSPRTGRGATNYGYTF,TGTGCCAGTAGTCCTCGGACAGGGCGGGGCGCAACTAACTATGGCTACACCTTC
TRBV6-5,TRBJ2-3,TRBD2,.,CASSLLAGTDTQYF,TGTGCCAGCAGTCTACTAGCGGGGACAGATACGCAGTATTTT
TRBV29-1,TRBJ2-5,.,.,CSVARGDETQYF,TGCAGCGTTGCACGAGGGGATGAGACCCAGTACTTC
TRBV9,TRBJ2-1,.,.,CASSADIREQFF,TGTGCCAGCAGCGCCGATATCAGGGAGCAGTTCTTC
TRBV27,TRBJ2-3,.,.,CASSPSGSPDTQYF,TGTGCCAGCAGCCCTTCTGGGTCCCCAGATACGCAGTATTTT
TRBV7-3,TRBJ2-1,TRBD2,.,CASSFAGGVNNEQFF,TGTGCCAGCAGCTTCGCGGGAGGGGTCAACAATGAGCAGTTCTTC
TRBV30,TRBJ2-3,TRBD2,.,CAWTPGTSGGQDTQYF,TGTGCCTGGACCCCCGGGACTAGCGGGGGACAAGATACGCAGTATTTT
TRBV5-5,TRBJ2-1,TRBD2,.,CASSLYYLAGSGGQFF,TGTGCCAGCAGCTTGTATTACCTAGCGGGATCCGGGGGGCAGTTCTTC
TRBV28,TRBJ1-1,.,.,CASSFSRGNTEAFF,TGTGCCAGCAGTTTTTCGAGGGGGAACACTGAAGCTTTCTTT
TRBV2,TRBJ1-4,.,.,CASTAQGGEKLFF,TGTGCCAGCACTGCCCAGGGAGGAGAAAAACTGTTTTTT
TRBV19,TRBJ1-2,.,.,CASSILAGGYGYTF,TGTGCCAGTAGTATACTCGCGGGCGGCTATGGCTACACCTTC
TRBV9,TRBJ2-5,TRBD2,.,CASSVAWTSGSLPETQYF,TGTGCCAGCAGCGTAGCTTGGACTAGCGGGAGCCTACCAGAGACCCAGTACTTC
TRBV5-1,TRBJ2-3,.,.,CASSLGLLVTDTQYF,TGCGCCAGCAGCTTGGGACTTCTAGTCACAGATACGCAGTATTTT
TRBV7-7,TRBJ2-5,.,once,CASSLLNMGAGETQYF,TGTGCCAGCAGCTTACTAAACATGGGGGCCGGAGAGACCCAGTACTTC
TRBV7-2,TRBJ2-3,.,.,CASRAGSDTQYF,TGTGCCAGCAGGGCAGGGTCAGATACGCAGTATTTT
TRBV25-1,TRBJ2-3,TRBD1,.,CASSERGTGLNTQYF,TGTGCCAGCAGTGAAAGGGGGACAGGGTTAAATACGCAGTATTTT
TRBV9,TRBJ2-1,TRBD2,.,CASSVGRLAGSYNEQFF,TGTGCCAGCAGCGTAGGACGTCTAGCGGGGTCCTACAATGAGCAGTTCTTC
TRBV4-2,TRBJ2-7,.,.,CASSLGDYEQYF,TGTGCCAGCAGCCTCGGGGACTACGAGCAGTACTTC
TRBV30,TRBJ1-3,.,.,CAWKIDSNPNTIYF,TGTGCCTGGAAAATTGACAGCAACCCCAACACCATATATTTT
TRBV6-6,TRBJ1-2,.,once,CASSYSGGTNYGYTF,TGTGCCAGCAGTTACTCCGGGGGGACTAACTATGGCTACACCTTC
TRBV7-9,TRBJ1-2,.,few,CASSLPRADLTYGYTF,TGTGCCAGCAGCCTACCTAGGGCAGACCTGACTTATGGCTACACCTTC
TRBV11-2,TRBJ2-7,TRBD1,.,CASSRTGDRGEQYF,TGTGCCAGCAGCCGGACAGGGGATAGGGGCGAGCAGTACTTC
TRBV6-1,TRBJ1-2,TRBD1,once,CAIEGQGGYGYTF,TGTGCCATCGAAGGACAGGGAGGGTATGGCTACACCTTC
TRBV12-3/TRBV12-4,TRBJ2-7,.,.,CASSSHSYEQYF,TGTGCCAGCAGTTCGCACTCCTACGAGCAGTACTTC
TRBV7-2,TRBJ2-1,TRBD2,.,CASSRTSGTSNEQFF,TGTGCCAGCAGCAGGACTAGCGGGACTAGCAATGAGCAGTTCTTC
TRBV5-1,TRBJ2-7,TRBD2,.,CASSLTLAGGSYEQYF,TGCGCCAGCAGCTTGACACTGGCGGGAGGGTCCTACGAGCAGTACTTC
TRBV9,TRBJ2-7,TRBD2,.,CASSADPGLALYEQYF,TGTGCCAGCAGCGCCGATCCGGGACTAGCCCTCTACGAGCAGTACTTC
TRBV4-1,TRBJ1-2,TRBD1,.,CASSQEGTGSFRRYTF,TGCGCCAGCAGCCAAGAAGGGACAGGGTCTTTTAGGCGCTACACCTTC
TRBV28,TRBJ1-1,TRBD1,.,CASSRQTTGATEAFF,TGTGCCAGCAGTAGACAAACGACAGGGGCCACTGAAGCTTTCTTT
TRBV6-1,TRBJ1-2,TRBD1,.,CASSDPGGGYGYTF,TGTGCCAGCAGTGACCCAGGGGGCGGCTATGGCTACACCTTC
TRBV20-1,TRBJ2-1,.,.,CSASTMGYNEQFF,TGCAGTGCTAGTACAATGGGATACAATGAGCAGTTCTTC
TRBV7-2,TRBJ1-2,.,.,CASSFARNYGYTF,TGTGCCAGCAGCTTTGCCAGGAACTATGGCTACACCTTC
TRBV5-4,TRBJ2-1,TRBD2,.,CASSRTSGVYNEQFF,TGTGCCAGCAGCCGAACTAGCGGAGTCTACAATGAGCAGTTCTTC
TRBV4-1,TRBJ1-5,TRBD1,.,CASSHGQARGSNQPQHF,TGCGCCAGCAGCCACGGACAGGCCCGGGGGAGCAATCAGCCCCAGCATTTT
TRBV4-1,TRBJ2-1,.,few,CASSQDHGRQFF,TGCGCCAGCAGCCAGGACCACGGTCGGCAGTTCTTC
TRBV19,TRBJ2-1,.,.,CASRGGAANYNEQFF,TGTGCCAGTAGGGGCGGCGCGGCGAACTACAATGAGCAGTTCTTC
TRBV5-1,TRBJ1-1,.,.,CASSSAGYNTEAFF,TGCGCCAGCAGCTCCGCGGGTTATAACACTGAAGCTTTCTTT
TRBV6-5,TRBJ2-7,TRBD2,few,CASSSGTSASDEQYF,TGTGCCAGCAGTTCCGGGACTAGCGCCAGTGACGAGCAGTACTTC